This T cell receptor (beta chain) was sequenced during a study of cytomegalovirus exposure and HLA in healthy donors. PCR employed 60 Vbeta and 13 Jbeta primers. Method: immunoSEQ multiplex PCR; TCRdb's copy keeps in-frame clones and lacks some. In the table there are 100,000 or so clones, approximately 81% of which are singletons. The CDR3 consists of 15 residues. Germline values: CDR1 SEHNR, CDR2 FQNEAQ (reference sequence). This clone was seen a single time. The germline gene is not matched at one end of the junction; a read error may be the cause. The J gene is TRBJ2-7, the V gene TRBV7-9; D gene unclear. Sequencing was done on a sample of PBMCs. This receptor was obtained from a female donor in good health and CMV-seropositive. The CDR3 DNA sequence: TGTTCCAGCAGCTCGAGTGGTCGATACTCCTACGAGCAGTACTTC. The encoded protein is CSSSSSGRYSYEQYF.